This TCR beta chain was identified during a study of shared clonotypes between healthy human individuals (dated by TCRdb to 2020 to 2022). Broadly, across the study: The cohort included three men and a couple of women between 18 and 49 years of age. Per donor, three plates each were used for CD4 naive and CD4 memory, two for CD8 naive, and one for CD8 memory. To estimate repertoire size and how much clonotype sharing occurs between individuals, the study deeply sequenced the blood TCR repertoires of five healthy adults. To increase sequencing depth and limit assay-specific biases, different laboratories used diverse techniques to prepare libraries and sequence TCR repertoires. Per donor, leukapheresis produced somewhere between about 0.94 and 9 billion PBMCs. Points the paper makes about the study in general: Rarefaction of sorted-subset datasets indicated incomplete sequencing despite the large sequencing depth. Naive subsets generally had larger estimated clonotype richness than memory subsets did. Sampling was restricted to blood, and TCR repertoires in tissue are likely to differ from TCR repertoires in blood. Across four donors, around 5% of naive CD4, approximately 4% of naive CD8, under 2.5% of memory CD4, and roughly 0.4% of memory CD8 clonotypes were shared. Pairwise subsampling led to the expectation that sequencing depth would affect the degree of clonotype sharing among donors. Because the study included a small number of donors, the genetic and exposure-history diversity represented was limited. Compared with non-shared clonotypes, the clonotypes found in all four sorted-subset donors had higher generation probabilities.

The donors were healthy, HIV-negative adults who had no recently reported acute infections or vaccinations. Every donor was a Caucasian adult residing in Nashville, Tennessee, USA. CD4+ T cells were enriched by magnetic negative selection, after which naive cells were positively selected on CD45RA and the negative fraction was taken as the memory subset. Blood was collected by leukapheresis, and PBMCs were isolated by Ficoll-Histopaque density gradient centrifugation and then cryopreserved in liquid nitrogen vapor phase. Analytical flow cytometry was used to check the purity and quantity of every magnetically sorted T cell population. Each sorted fraction had its genomic DNA isolated and then quantified by UV absorbance on a Nanodrop 2000c. Using the deep immunoSEQ assay, TCR CDR3 regions were amplified from genomic DNA by multiplex PCR. Extracted genomic DNA from each cell subset was spread evenly across all wells of several immunoSEQ 96-well plates, with each plate serving as a replicate. For sorted subsets, roughly 200 ng genomic DNA, equal to 30,000 or so T cell genomes, was loaded into each replicate PCR. Purified libraries were measured with a Qubit 3.0 fluorometer, size-checked on a Bioanalyzer 2100, and measured again with the KAPA Library Quantification kit. A separate single-read 150-cycle Illumina NextSeq 550 flow cell was used to sequence each immunoSEQ 96-well plate. The study's processing was this. Because the immunoSEQ output held only junctional sequences and lacked quality scores, the filtering could not match the filtering applied to full-length reads. To assign V/J genes and CDR3, sequences were annotated using PyIR, a Python wrapper for IgBLAST v1.9, with IMGT germline references. Any read was removed if the V/J assignment was weak (E-value above 1e-6), the CDR3 was missing, or the read contained stop codons, out-of-frame junctions, or ambiguous translated residues. A V3J clonotype was defined by an identical inferred V gene, J gene, and CDR3 amino acid sequence. Percentage overlap between repertoires was computed as shared unique clonotypes divided by the size of the smaller repertoire. Richness of each repertoire was evaluated using RTK rarefaction, the Chao1 estimator, and Recon v2.1 estimates of unobserved clonotypes. Generation probabilities were computed with OLGA for all TCRbeta clonotypes obtained by the gDNA method from four donors. This immuneACCESS table, as held by TCRdb, lists in-frame sequences with V and J called but not all clones. Of the missing ones, under half trace to an unresolved V gene in checked studies; the others have no known cause. V and J calls and clone size are as listed in that table; D and trimming were resolved from the DNA. The sample contains 2 million to 2.5 million clones, approximately 94% of them found a single time. Roughly 0.13% of the sample belongs to the ten largest clones.

The CDR3 sequence holds 16 residues, the cysteine and phenylalanine included. Only CDR3 DNA is held: 48 bases, read in frame from base 1. The germline V end is reduced by 8 bases and the J end by 0 bases; junction bases left unmatched: 7. Note on this clone: The antigen it recognizes is unknown. There are no base qualities to consult, and no much larger clone falls within one base.

The receptor comes from a young man in good health. The sequence links TRBV5-3 to TRBJ2-6, with TRBD1 matching 8 junction bases. TRBV5-3 is placed among ORFs of uncertain function. What was sequenced was naive CD4+ T cells sorted from blood. Per the publication, the cell subset or site label means: CD45RA+ positively selected. The CDR3 corresponds to CARWTGTSSGANVLTF. The DNA sequence is TGTGCCAGGTGGACAGGGACAAGCTCTGGGGCCAACGTCCTGACTTTC.